The rows below give T cell receptor beta chains drawn from one sample of a study of blood T cell repertoires in COVID-19. TCRdb's copy holds only in-frame clones and misses some; the assay was immunoSEQ multiplex PCR. The sample includes approximately 240,000 clones, approximately 81% seen only once; the top ten take 15% to 20%. The specimen was peripheral blood. These receptors all stem from a woman of 80 years or more with active or convalescent COVID-19. Each CDR3 is given with its conserved first and last residue. Clone size is stated in some rows and not others, as once, few, many or a class when expanded.

clone_size j_call cdr3_length v_call cdr3_aa
- TRBJ2-5 14 TRBV5-1 CASSPGTGIETQYF
few TRBJ2-1 15 TRBV5-1 CASSLELVSYNEQFF
- TRBJ2-7 15 TRBV6-5 CASSYQGQGAYEQYF
- TRBJ1-2 16 TRBV4-2 CASSQAGGSPNYGYTF
- TRBJ2-5 14 TRBV18 CASSPASGQETQYF
- TRBJ1-6 17 TRBV28 CASSLVRGPTANSPLHF
- TRBJ2-2 14 TRBV6-5 CASSYLRGGGELFF
once TRBJ2-3 14 TRBV27 CASSLRGGTDTQYF
- TRBJ1-1 16 TRBV6-6 CASSPGVLGMNTEAFF
few TRBJ2-7 16 TRBV4-2 CASSYLSSGEGYEQYF
- TRBJ2-3 19 TRBV6-2/TRBV6-3 CASSANPRLAGGFSDTQYF
- TRBJ1-3 16 TRBV5-4 CASSIGTALSGNTIYF
- TRBJ1-1 14 TRBV6-6 CASSYSQGEAEAFF
- TRBJ1-5 14 TRBV5-8 CATALDQGNQPQHF
- TRBJ2-1 15 TRBV18 CASSPGQVYNDEQFF
- TRBJ2-5 14 TRBV13 CASSYTGEQETQYF
once TRBJ1-3 15 TRBV30 CAWSRDTYSGNTIYF
- TRBJ2-1 15 TRBV28 CASSKAGTGYNEQFF
- TRBJ2-7 15 TRBV6-2/TRBV6-3 CASSYRSGRAYEQYF
- TRBJ2-6 15 TRBV2 CASSEGGYGANVLTF
- TRBJ1-5 13 TRBV7-2 CASSSQGKQPQHF
- TRBJ2-5 14 TRBV11-3 CASSLGRGGETQYF
few TRBJ1-1 14 TRBV7-2 CASSPRGGNTEAFF
- TRBJ2-7 14 TRBV9 CASSVAPGPYEQYF
- TRBJ2-1 15 TRBV5-1 CASSLTSGSYNEQFF
- TRBJ2-3 15 TRBV4-1 CASSHDSAGRISEYF
few TRBJ2-7 13 TRBV12-3/TRBV12-4 CASRLAGGVEQYF
- TRBJ2-6 17 TRBV27 CASSSGQGVSGANVLTF
- TRBJ1-1 13 TRBV7-3 CASRNQGATEAFF
- TRBJ1-6 16 TRBV25-1 CASSDSGAGVGSPLHF
- TRBJ1-2 13 TRBV28 CASSRGGSYGYTF
- TRBJ2-7 13 TRBV6-5 CASRTPGTYEQYF
- TRBJ2-2 16 TRBV3-1/TRBV3-2 CASSLGGGSGTGELFF
- TRBJ1-6 17 TRBV9 CASSVGQARSYNSPLHF
few TRBJ2-7 13 TRBV19 CASKDRASYEQYF
once TRBJ2-3 15 TRBV13 CASSLGTGRADTQYF
- TRBJ2-3 15 TRBV9 CASSVGQRSTDTQYF
- TRBJ2-3 15 TRBV19 CASTQTGAGADTQYF
- TRBJ2-7 13 TRBV25-1 CASSTGGGYEQYF
- TRBJ2-7 14 TRBV10-2 CASSEDSTFYEQYF
- TRBJ2-2 17 TRBV6-1 CASSANLGIRGRGELFF
- TRBJ2-7 13 TRBV12-3/TRBV12-4 CASSFPDMHEQYF
- TRBJ1-6 15 TRBV30 CAWSAMDRENSPLHF
- TRBJ1-5 15 TRBV5-1 CASSLATGENQPQHF
- TRBJ2-7 14 TRBV14 CASSQGQGGYEQYF